The clone carrying this T cell receptor (beta chain) was seen more than once but under ten times. This entry comes from a study of blood T cell repertoires in COVID-19. Whole-study context: COVID-19 samples collected from the United States, Italy and Spain covered acute and convalescent phases. PBMCs, B-cell-depleted T cells, or T cells were the source of the cDNA or gDNA that made up the material.

In the authors' workflow: Counts of nucleated cells, estimated from reference gene primer amplification, were obtained. Assay used: immunoSEQ multiplex PCR; TCRdb lists only in-frame clones, some missing. V and J calls plus clone size are reproduced from that table; the DNA served to infer D and trimming. The sample contains roughly 250,000 clones, 85% to 90% of which appear only once. The receptor was derived from a young man with acute or convalescent COVID-19. The sample taken for sequencing was peripheral blood.

The CDR3 DNA sequence: TGTGCCAGCAGTCCTCGGACAGGATCCTCCTACGAGCAGTACTTC. Amino acid sequence: CASSPRTGSSYEQYF. The J gene is TRBJ2-7, the V gene TRBV6-5; 7 bases map to TRBD1. The V gene's germline CDR1 is MNHEY and CDR2 SVGAGI. V lost 5 bases and J lost 0; bases outside the gene matches: 7. The CDR3 sequence is 15 residues long.